These 2 T cell receptor beta chains share one sample of origin, sequenced in a study of blood T cell repertoires in COVID-19. Profiled with immunoSEQ multiplex PCR; TCRdb holds only in-frame clones, not every one. The repertoire includes 65,000 to 75,000 clones, around 78% of them detected once, and about a sixth sits in the top ten. The sample was peripheral blood. Receptor source: a human donor in a cohort sampled during active COVID-19.

V gene TRBV5-6 combines with J gene TRBJ2-3; 10 bases align to TRBD2. V dropped 4 bases and J dropped 5; count of bases not matched to a gene: 10. The CDR3 extends over 16 amino acids. The V gene's germline CDR1 is SGHDT and CDR2 YYEEEE. CDR3: CASSQVTSGTVDTQYF. DNA for the CDR3: TGTGCCAGCAGCCAGGTCACTAGCGGGACCGTAGATACGCAGTATTTT.

The gene calls are TRBV7-6 and TRBJ2-3; possibly TRBD1 for D (7 bases). V was trimmed by 5 bases and J by 5 bases, leaving 20 bases between them. There are 16 residues in the CDR3. CDR1 is SGHVS, CDR2 FNYEAQ, per germline. CDR3 nucleotide sequence: TGTGCCAGCAGCATAACGACAGGGTTGGGGGGAGATACGCAGTATTTT. Its protein product is CASSITTGLGGDTQYF.